Each of the 20 T cell receptor beta chains below was sequenced from the same sample in a study of blood T cell repertoires in COVID-19. Sequenced by immunoSEQ multiplex PCR; TCRdb stores in-frame clones only, minus some. This table has about 250,000 clones, roughly 90% appearing once. The sample was peripheral blood. These receptors were taken from a woman aged 25 to 39 with active or convalescent COVID-19.

This chain joins TRBV6-8 and TRBJ1-1; 10 nucleotides align to TRBD1. J gave up 9 bases and V 6 bases, and 7 bases lay outside the gene matches. The CDR3 has 13 amino acids. Germline values: CDR1 MNHGY, CDR2 SAAAGT. The CDR3 here is CASRTGTGVKAFF. The DNA for the CDR3 is TGTGCCAGCAGAACCGGGACAGGGGTGAAAGCTTTCTTT.

The chain employs TRBV6-5 and TRBJ1-1; no firm D call. This CDR3 comprises 13 residues. Trimming took off 6 bases at V and 0 bases at J, with 8 bases between the two ends. Germline loops: CDR1 MNHEY, CDR2 SVGAGI. CDR3 protein: CASRSTLNTEAFF. CDR3 nucleotides: TGTGCCAGCAGGAGCACGTTGAACACTGAAGCTTTCTTT.

The chain recombines TRBV27 with TRBJ2-5; TRBD2 matches at 8 bases. Germline values: CDR1 MNHEY, CDR2 SMNVEV (reference sequence). Trimming removed 7 bases from V and 7 bases from J; junction bases left unmatched: 20. This CDR3 comprises 17 residues. The DNA of the CDR3 is TGTGCCAGCACCTCTCGGGTCCGGGGGGGTTTATCTGGGACCCAGTACTTC. Translated: CASTSRVRGGLSGTQYF.

The rearrangement uses TRBV6-1 and TRBJ1-1; 7 positions match TRBD1. CDR3 size: 18 residues. V lost 3 bases to trimming and J lost 1 base; unmatched junction nucleotides: 14. CDR1 MNHNS and CDR2 SASEGT come from the germline V gene. The DNA of the CDR3 is TGTGCCAGCAGTGAGAGACCCAGGGGGGCTATACGGAACACTGAAGCTTTCTTT. Its translation is CASSERPRGAIRNTEAFF.

The rearrangement links TRBV30 to TRBJ2-2, with 9 bases matching TRBD1. The junction had 1 base not matched to a gene; V was cut back by 8 bases and J by 6 bases. There are 11 residues in the CDR3. Germline V gene sequence: CDR1 GTSNPN, CDR2 SVGIG (reference sequence). The CDR3 coding sequence is TGTGCCGGGGACAGGGCCGGGGAGCTGTTTTTT. This sequence encodes CAGDRAGELFF.

This clone was recorded once. The V and J genes are TRBV29-1 and TRBJ2-3, with 8 nucleotides matching TRBD1. Germline trimming cut 6 bases from V and 6 bases from J; bases unmatched to any gene: 11. CDR3 length equals 14 residues. Germline lookup yields CDR1 SQVTM and CDR2 ANQGSEA. CDR3 region: CSVIGQGFLDTQYF. For the CDR3, the DNA is TGCAGCGTAATTGGACAGGGATTTCTTGATACGCAGTATTTT.

The V call is TRBV28, the J call TRBJ1-2, with unresolved D. Trimming took off 7 bases at V and 4 bases at J, with 7 bases between the two ends. The CDR3 length is 11 residues. Germline CDR1 MDHEN, CDR2 SYDVKM. The CDR3 loop reads CASMGGYGYTF. CDR3 bases: TGTGCCAGCATGGGAGGCTATGGCTACACCTTC.

The chain joins TRBV30 to TRBJ1-6; possibly TRBD1 for D (5 bases). The CDR3 length is 14 residues. V lost 1 base and J 7 bases, leaving 11 bases between the germline ends. CDR1 is GTSNPN, CDR2 SVGIG, per germline (reference sequence). The CDR3 DNA reads as TGTGCCTGGAGTGGGGGACTCCGAAATTCACCCCTCCACTTT. It yields the protein CAWSGGLRNSPLHF.

This chain uses TRBV27 with TRBJ2-2; 7 bases are shared with TRBD1. The CDR3 covers 17 residues. Trimming at V came to 6 bases and at J to 3 bases, leaving 13 bases not matched to a gene. The V gene's germline CDR1 is MNHEY and CDR2 SMNVEV (reference sequence). CDR3 region: CASSLNIRGSYTGELFF. The DNA for the CDR3 is TGTGCCAGCAGCCTTAATATCAGGGGGAGTTACACCGGGGAGCTGTTTTTT.

The rearrangement uses TRBV6-6 and TRBJ1-2; D may be TRBD1 (6 bases). CDR3 length equals 15 residues. V lost 6 bases to trimming and J lost 8 bases, with 22 bases between them. Germline CDR1 and CDR2: MNHNY and SVGAGI (reference sequence). The CDR3 DNA sequence: TGTGCCAGCAGCCGCCCTTCGGGGGGCGCGTTAGGCTACACCTTC. It is translated as CASSRPSGGALGYTF.

This chain joins TRBV2 and TRBJ1-1; weak D call: TRBD1 (6 bases). V was pared by 2 bases and J by 3 bases, with 13 bases between. Germline V gives CDR1 SNHLY, CDR2 FYNNEI. This CDR3 is 15 amino acids long. CDR3 in amino acids: CASSEWGGRDTEAFF. The CDR3 DNA is TGTGCCAGCAGTGAATGGGGGGGGCGGGACACTGAAGCTTTCTTT.

This clone was recorded only once. The chain is built from TRBV6-5 and TRBJ1-2; no reliable D call. Looked up from germline, CDR1 is MNHEY and CDR2 is SVGAGI. The CDR3 is made up of 15 amino acids. V lost 0 bases and J 3 bases, leaving 11 bases between the germline ends. The CDR3, as DNA: TGTGCCAGCAGTTACTCCAAGGGAGCTGACTATGGCTACACCTTC. Amino acid sequence: CASSYSKGADYGYTF.

The chain uses TRBV7-3 and TRBJ2-3; 14 bases agree with TRBD2. This CDR3 has 18 amino acids. The V segment lost 4 bases and the J segment 1 base; nucleotides outside the gene matches: 7. Germline lookup yields CDR1 SGHTA and CDR2 FQGTGA. This CDR3 reads CASSSGTSGGFGTDTQYF. For the CDR3, the DNA is TGTGCCAGCAGCTCCGGGACTAGCGGGGGCTTTGGCACAGATACGCAGTATTTT.

The chain employs TRBV30 and TRBJ1-1; maybe TRBD1 (5 bases). CDR3 size: 16 residues. The germline V gene encodes CDR1 GTSNPN and CDR2 SVGIG (reference sequence). V was trimmed by 0 bases and J by 0 bases, leaving 14 bases between them. In DNA form, the CDR3 reads TGTGCCTGGAGTGTCTCCCGACAGTCAATGAACACTGAAGCTTTCTTT. Translated: CAWSVSRQSMNTEAFF.

This sequence joins TRBV3-1 (or the pseudogene TRBV3-2) and TRBJ2-1, with D unresolved. The CDR3 runs to 15 residues. With 1 base removed from V and 1 base from J, the gap between germline ends came to 8 bases. Germline CDR1 LGHDT, CDR2 YNNKEL (reference sequence). The CDR3 bases are TGTGCCAGCAGCCAAGGGCCGGGTTCCTACAATGAGCAGTTCTTC. This translates into CASSQGPGSYNEQFF.

The chain employs TRBV10-3 and TRBJ2-1; TRBD1 aligns across 9 bases. CDR3 length: 15 amino acids. CDR1 and CDR2 from the germline V gene are ENHRY and SYGVKD. With 6 bases clipped from V and 4 bases from J, the junction kept 7 bases outside the gene matches. As DNA, the CDR3 is TGTGCCATCAGGGGGTCCGGGACAGGGTACAATGAGCAGTTCTTC. It is translated as CAIRGSGTGYNEQFF.

The genes are TRBV7-8 and TRBJ1-5, with TRBD1 as a possible D gene (5 bases). Germline-derived CDR1 and CDR2 are SGHVS and FQNEAQ. CDR3 length: 15 residues. V was clipped by 6 bases and J by 12 bases, with 24 bases between them. This chain's CDR3 is CASSVSGQGLTLQHF. The DNA for the CDR3 is TGTGCCAGCAGTGTATCGGGTCAGGGCTTAACGCTCCAGCATTTT.

The chain recombines TRBV7-9 with TRBJ1-2; D gene ambiguous. Trimming cost V 3 bases and J 4 bases, with 21 bases left between them. Germline CDR1 and CDR2: SEHNR and FQNEAQ (reference sequence). This CDR3 has 17 residues. CDR3 sequence reads: CASSFPYVGGLIYGYTF. CDR3 in DNA: TGTGCCAGCAGCTTCCCTTATGTCGGAGGACTGATCTATGGCTACACCTTC.

The chain carries TRBV30 and TRBJ1-1; D gene unclear. This CDR3 has 13 amino acids. The germline V and J ends were trimmed by 4 bases and 0 bases, with 9 bases remaining between them. Germline V gene sequence: CDR1 GTSNPN, CDR2 SVGIG (reference sequence). The CDR3 spells CAWTVSLNTEAFF. CDR3 nucleotides: TGTGCCTGGACCGTCTCGTTGAACACTGAAGCTTTCTTT.

The DNA of the CDR3 is TGTGCCAGCAGCGTAGCCGGGGTTGGAAACACCATATATTTT. Translated: CASSVAGVGNTIYF. The chain is built from TRBV9 and TRBJ1-3; unclear D gene. The V end lost 0 bases, the J end lost 3 bases, and 7 bases lay between the germline ends. Germline V gene data show CDR1 as SGDLS and CDR2 as YYNGEE. The CDR3 loop spans 14 amino acids.